These 29 T cell receptor beta chains were all obtained from the same sample, sequenced in a study of tissue T cells after allogeneic stem cell transplantation. Time point described: mouse harvest day 7 after allogeneic transplant. Tail vein injection delivered 10^7 T-cell-depleted bone marrow cells and 10^6 splenic CD5+ T cells. Some clones are missing from TCRdb's copy, which holds only in-frame ones; the method was immunoSEQ multiplex PCR. The table shows several thousand clones, with about half occurring only once. Sequenced sample: gut tissue. The receptors here all came from a female BALB/c mouse given C57BL/6 T cells with graft-versus-host disease after an allogeneic hematopoietic cell transplant.

This clone was counted between two and nine times. Mouse gene names apply. The CDR3 end lies 1 residue beyond the end of the read and is filled in from the germline J gene. The identical CDR3 is also encoded by other nucleotide sequences in the sample. The V and J genes are TRBV26 and TRBJ2-5, with 8 bases fitting TRBD1. With V trimmed by 4 bases and J by 6 bases, 3 bases remained unmatched. The CDR3 contains 13 residues. CDR1 and CDR2 (germline): KGHPV, FQNQEV (reference sequence). Incomplete CDR3 DNA: TGTGCCAGCAGTCCCAGGGGGCAGGACACCCAGTAC. It codes for CASSPRGQDTQY. The CDR3 as a whole reads CASSPRGQDTQYF.

The table lists this clone with a few counts. The gene symbols are mouse symbols. The CDR3 end falls 1 residue outside the read, so it is completed with the germline J gene. The chain is built from TRBV26 and TRBJ2-5; D unclear. This CDR3 has 14 residues. Trimming took off 3 bases at V and 1 base at J, with 8 bases between the two ends. The germline gives CDR1 KGHPV, CDR2 FQNQEV (reference sequence). The DNA read from the CDR3 is TGTGCCAGCAGTCTTAGGGCATACCAAGACACCCAGTAC. It specifies CASSLRAYQDTQY. The full-length CDR3 reads as CASSLRAYQDTQYF. Full variable domain (remainder filled in from reference TRBV26 and TRBJ2-5): NSKVIQTPRYLVKGQGQKAKMRCIPEKGHPVVFWYQQNKNNEFKFLINFQNQEVLQQIDMTEKRFSAECPSNSPCSLEIQSSEAGDSALYLCASSLRAYQDTQYFGPGTRLLVL.

In regard to this clone: Any gene name here is a mouse gene name. Sequencing ends 1 residue short of the CDR3 end; the germline J gene provides the rest. The gene calls are TRBV26 and TRBJ1-4, with D tentatively TRBD1 (5 bases). Germline CDR1 reads KGHPV; CDR2 reads FQNQEV (reference sequence). This CDR3 comprises 12 residues. V was shortened by 10 bases and J by 4 bases, with 10 bases between the two germline ends. CDR3 amino acids: CATSDINERLFF. The covered CDR3 bases are TGTGCCACCTCGGACATCAACGAAAGATTATTT.

Regarding this clone: Genes and germline are mouse. The read ends 1 residue early relative to the CDR3; the germline J gene fills the gap. This specimen includes other DNA sequences encoding the same CDR3. This chain connects TRBV26 to TRBJ1-1; tentative D call: TRBD1 (5 bases). The CDR3 consists of 14 residues. CDR1 is KGHPV, CDR2 FQNQEV, per germline (reference sequence). V lost 2 bases and J 0 bases, leaving 7 bases between the germline ends. The CDR3 sequence: CASSLAGANTEVFF. The CDR3 bases that were read are TGTGCCAGCAGTCTGGCGGGGGCAAACACAGAAGTCTTC. The complete variable domain, with remaining parts taken from reference TRBV26 and TRBJ1-1, reads NSKVIQTPRYLVKGQGQKAKMRCIPEKGHPVVFWYQQNKNNEFKFLINFQNQEVLQQIDMTEKRFSAECPSNSPCSLEIQSSEAGDSALYLCASSLAGANTEVFFGKGTRLTVV.

In regard to this clone: Gene names and germline refer to mouse. The observed sequence ends 1 residue before the CDR3 terminus, with the missing tail filled in from the germline J gene. The chain employs TRBV2 and TRBJ2-2, with D possibly TRBD1 on 6 matching bases. This CDR3 is 16 amino acids long. CDR1 and CDR2 from the germline V gene are LGHNA and YSYQKL. Trimming cost V 0 bases and J 0 bases, with 8 bases left between them. The CDR3 here is CASSQDWTANTGQLYF. The CDR3 DNA, read in part, is TGTGCCAGCAGCCAAGACTGGACAGCAAACACCGGGCAGCTCTAC.

This clone was seen a handful of times. The germline and genes are mouse ones. The read terminates 1 residue ahead of where the CDR3 ends, so the germline J gene completes it. The chain uses TRBV20 and TRBJ2-7, with 10 positions matching TRBD1. Germline CDR1 is GFQATS and CDR2 is STVNSAI. J gave up 7 bases and V 1 base, and 1 base lay outside the gene matches. The CDR3 totals 12 residues. Partial CDR3 DNA: TGTGGTGCTAGGGGGACAGGGGGGGAACAGTAC. Translating it yields CGARGTGGEQY. Given in full, the CDR3 is CGARGTGGEQYF.

Details on this clone: Germline and genes here are mouse. The read ends 1 residue shy of where the CDR3 ends; the end is completed using the germline J gene. The rearrangement joins TRBV26 to TRBJ2-5, with D maybe TRBD1 (5 bases). CDR3 length: 15 amino acids. CDR1 and CDR2 (germline): KGHPV, FQNQEV (reference sequence). V lost 2 bases, J lost 0 bases, and 9 bases lay in between. This chain's CDR3 is CASSLMTANQDTQYF. The sequenced part of the CDR3 DNA is TGTGCCAGCAGTCTGATGACAGCTAACCAAGACACCCAGTAC.

This clone was seen a handful of times. The listed genes are named as in mouse. The CDR3 end is not reached by the read, which stops 1 residue before it; the germline J gene fills it in. J is TRBJ2-1 and V is TRBV26, with TRBD1 matching over 9 bases. Germline values: CDR1 KGHPV, CDR2 FQNQEV (reference sequence). Trimming took 6 bases from V and 5 from J; bases not matched to a gene: 2. This CDR3 spans 13 amino acids. The covered CDR3 bases are TGTGCCAGCAGCCGGGACAGGGATGCTGAGCAGTTC. Translating gives CASSRDRDAEQF. The full-length CDR3 reads as CASSRDRDAEQFF.

The table lists this clone with a few counts. The listed genes are named as in mouse. The sequenced fragment ends 1 residue before the CDR3 boundary, so the rest is inferred from the germline J gene. The rearrangement links TRBV13-1 to TRBJ1-4; no firm D call. The CDR3 consists of 15 residues. V lost 0 bases and J 1 base, leaving 7 bases between the germline ends. Germline lookup yields CDR1 NSHNY and CDR2 SYGAGN. The CDR3 reads CASSDAQTSNERLFF. The CDR3 bases that were read are TGTGCCAGCAGTGATGCACAAACTTCCAACGAAAGATTATTT.

For this clone: Any gene name here is a mouse gene name. Read sequence stops 1 residue before the CDR3 end, and the germline J gene provides the missing end. This chain connects TRBV12-1 to TRBJ2-3; TRBD2 agrees at 10 bases. The length of the CDR3 is 15 residues. V shed 2 bases, J shed 2 bases, and the junction held 3 bases outside the gene matches. The germline gives CDR1 SGHSN, CDR2 HYEKVE. This chain's CDR3 is CASSPTGGFAETLYF. The sequenced CDR3 bases are TGTGCCAGCTCTCCGACTGGGGGGTTTGCAGAAACGCTGTAT.

Note on this clone: The germline and genes are mouse ones. The observed sequence ends 1 residue before the CDR3 terminus, with the missing tail filled in from the germline J gene. This chain connects TRBV15 to TRBJ2-2; no clear D. There are 14 residues in the CDR3. CDR1 is SGHND, CDR2 FRSKSL, per germline. V dropped 1 base and J dropped 2 bases, with 5 bases sitting between them. The CDR3 reads CASSLGTNTGQLYF. The CDR3 DNA, read in part, is TGTGCCAGCAGTTTAGGGACCAACACCGGGCAGCTCTAC.

For this clone: Mouse names are used for the genes. The read terminates 1 residue before the CDR3 end, so the remaining end is supplied by the germline J gene. The chain combines TRBV26 with TRBJ2-3; D not resolved. This CDR3 comprises 16 residues. Trimming cost V 3 bases and J 0 bases, with 13 bases left between them. Germline V gives CDR1 KGHPV, CDR2 FQNQEV (reference sequence). The CDR3 here is CASSLPKGSSAETLYF. The sequenced part of the CDR3 DNA is TGTGCCAGCAGTCTCCCCAAAGGGTCTAGTGCAGAAACGCTGTAT.

Concerning this clone itself: Gene names and germline match the mouse. CDR3 region: CASGGTGGVYEQYF. Incomplete CDR3 DNA: TGTGCCAGCGGTGGGACTGGGGGGGTATATGAACAGTAC. The chain carries TRBV13-1 and TRBJ2-7, with 13 bases identical to TRBD2. The read terminates 1 residue ahead of where the CDR3 ends, so the germline J gene completes it. This CDR3 has 14 amino acids. Germline V gene lookup returns CDR1 NSHNY and CDR2 SYGAGN. The V segment lost 7 bases and the J segment 4 bases; nucleotides outside the gene matches: 5.

About this clone itself: Gene labels here are mouse ones. The missing CDR3 end, 1 residue past where the read stops, is filled in from the germline J gene. V is TRBV26 and J is TRBJ1-6, with D unresolved. TRBJ1-6 falls under the ORF class, with uncertain function. This CDR3 contains 14 residues. The germline V and J ends were trimmed by 6 bases and 3 bases, with 9 bases remaining between them. Germline CDR1 and CDR2: KGHPV and FQNQEV (reference sequence). The sequenced CDR3 bases are TGTGCCAGCAGGCCCGCCAGCTATAATTCGCCCCTCTAC. Amino acids: CASRPASYNSPLY. In full, the CDR3 is CASRPASYNSPLYF.

Notes on this clone: All gene names here are mouse names. The read gets to within 1 residue of the CDR3 end, and the germline J gene fills in the rest. V is TRBV12-1 and J is TRBJ2-3; the match to TRBD1 covers 7 bases. CDR3 length: 15 amino acids. With V trimmed by 4 bases and J by 1 base, 7 bases remained unmatched. The V gene's germline CDR1 is SGHSN and CDR2 HYEKVE. CDR3: CASSPTGSGAETLYF. Incomplete CDR3 DNA: TGTGCCAGCTCCCCGACAGGGTCTGGTGCAGAAACGCTGTAT.

This clone was observed a few times. The gene names given are mouse names. The read terminates 1 residue before the CDR3 end, so the remaining end is supplied by the germline J gene. The J gene is TRBJ2-7, the V gene TRBV12-2; TRBD1 agrees at 7 bases. Germline V gives CDR1 SGHLS, CDR2 HYDKME. With V trimmed by 4 bases and J by 4 bases, 6 bases remained unmatched. This CDR3 contains 13 residues. CDR3 bases read: TGTGCCAGCTCCCGACAGGGTCCATATGAACAGTAC. Encoded protein: CASSRQGPYEQY. The CDR3 reads in full as CASSRQGPYEQYF.

As regards this clone: Germline and genes here are mouse. The read gets to within 1 residue of the CDR3 end, and the germline J gene fills in the rest. The chain couples TRBV31 to TRBJ2-4; either TRBD1 or TRBD2 may supply D (5 bases each). Trimming cost V 0 bases and J 3 bases, with 7 bases left between them. The germline V gene encodes CDR1 GKSSPN and CDR2 SITVG. The CDR3 length is 13 residues. CDR3 bases read: TGTGCCTGGAGTCTAGGGGCGCAAAACACCTTGTAC. Amino acid sequence: CAWSLGAQNTLY. The CDR3 as a whole reads CAWSLGAQNTLYF.

To note about this clone: Gene names and germline match the mouse. The read falls 1 residue short of the CDR3 end, and the missing part is taken from the germline J gene. The chain has TRBV26 and TRBJ2-4; 9 bases agree with TRBD2. The germline V gene has CDR1 KGHPV and CDR2 FQNQEV (reference sequence). This CDR3 spans 16 amino acids. Losses at the gene ends were 3 bases for V and 0 bases for J; bases not matched to a gene: 4. The CDR3 sequence is CASSLPGGESQNTLYF. CDR3 bases read: TGTGCCAGCAGTCTTCCTGGGGGGGAAAGTCAAAACACCTTGTAC.

This clone is large by share. Mouse gene names apply. The covered CDR3 bases are TGTGCCAGCGGTGATGCCCTGGGGGGTTATGAACAGTAC. This translates into CASGDALGGYEQY. The entire CDR3 protein reads CASGDALGGYEQYF. The V and J genes are TRBV13-2 and TRBJ2-7; 8 positions match TRBD2. The read is 1 residue too short to cover the CDR3 end, so that end is filled in from the germline J gene. The CDR3 covers 14 residues. J was trimmed by 4 bases and V by 0 bases; bases with no gene match: 3. Looked up from germline, CDR1 is NNHNN and CDR2 is SYGAGS (reference sequence).

Comment on this clone: Gene names follow the mouse nomenclature. The read ends 1 residue early relative to the CDR3; the germline J gene fills the gap. The chain has TRBV26 and TRBJ2-3; TRBD1 aligns across 9 bases. V trimming: 7 bases; J trimming: 0 bases; junction bases outside the gene matches: 2. The V gene's germline CDR1 is KGHPV and CDR2 FQNQEV (reference sequence). The CDR3 runs 14 residues. CDR3 region: CASTQGASAETLYF. CDR3 DNA (partial): TGTGCCAGCACACAGGGGGCTAGTGCAGAAACGCTGTAT.

On this clone itself: The gene names given are mouse names. The sequenced fragment ends 1 residue before the CDR3 boundary, so the rest is inferred from the germline J gene. The chain recombines TRBV4 with TRBJ1-1; weak D call: TRBD1 (6 bases). CDR3 length: 14 amino acids. CDR1 and CDR2 (germline): LGHDT, YNNKQL (reference sequence). Trimming shortened V by 5 bases and J by 0 bases, and 10 bases separated the two germline ends. Incomplete CDR3 DNA: TGTGCCAGCAGCCTGACAGGAGCAAACACAGAAGTCTTC. This encodes CASSLTGANTEVF. The CDR3, in full, reads CASSLTGANTEVFF.

About this clone itself: Gene and germline names: mouse. The read falls 1 residue short of the CDR3 end, and the missing part is taken from the germline J gene. This chain uses TRBV26 with TRBJ1-1; D gene uncertain. CDR3 length: 12 residues. Germline V gives CDR1 KGHPV, CDR2 FQNQEV (reference sequence). Trimming pared 6 bases from V and 0 bases from J, leaving 5 bases between. This CDR3 reads CASSGTNTEVFF. Incomplete CDR3 DNA: TGTGCCAGCAGCGGCACAAACACAGAAGTCTTC. The full variable domain, rest sourced from reference TRBV26 and TRBJ1-1, is NSKVIQTPRYLVKGQGQKAKMRCIPEKGHPVVFWYQQNKNNEFKFLINFQNQEVLQQIDMTEKRFSAECPSNSPCSLEIQSSEAGDSALYLCASSGTNTEVFFGKGTRLTVV.

This clone turned up a few times. The listed genes are named as in mouse. Coverage ceases 1 residue before the CDR3 finishes, and the germline J gene fills in the end. The V gene is TRBV16, the J gene TRBJ2-5; D might be TRBD1 (6 bases). Germline CDR1 SGHSA, CDR2 FRNQAP. Trimming removed 0 bases at V and 5 bases at J, with 6 bases between. This CDR3 comprises 13 residues. The CDR3 here is CASSLDRGDTQYF. The covered CDR3 bases are TGTGCAAGCAGCTTAGACAGGGGAGACACCCAGTAC.

For this clone: The gene names here belong to mouse. Incomplete CDR3 DNA: TGTGCCGGGGGACATCAAGACACCCAGTAC. Translation: CAGGHQDTQY. The full CDR3 protein reads CAGGHQDTQYF. The chain has TRBV13-2 and TRBJ2-5; D possibly corresponds to TRBD1 (6 bases). The read gets to within 1 residue of the CDR3 end, and the germline J gene fills in the rest. Germline V gives CDR1 NNHNN, CDR2 SYGAGS (reference sequence). Deletions cut 10 bases from V and 3 bases from J, with 9 bases between. The CDR3 length is 11 residues.

As regards this clone: Gene names are the mouse ones. The read falls 1 residue short of the CDR3 end, and the missing part is taken from the germline J gene. The V gene is TRBV26, the J gene TRBJ1-1; the D is unclear. V lost 2 bases, J lost 2 bases, and 6 bases lay in between. Germline V gene lookup returns CDR1 KGHPV and CDR2 FQNQEV (reference sequence). CDR3 length: 13 residues. The DNA read from the CDR3 is TGTGCCAGCAGTCTGAACAGTAACACAGAAGTCTTC. It encodes CASSLNSNTEVF. The CDR3 reads in full as CASSLNSNTEVFF.

This clone was picked up a small number of times. Gene labels here are mouse ones. The read ends 1 residue early relative to the CDR3; the germline J gene fills the gap. The genes are TRBV1 and TRBJ2-1; TRBD2 matches at 14 bases. With V trimmed by 4 bases and J by 6 bases, 5 bases remained unmatched. Germline values: CDR1 NSQYPW, CDR2 LRSPGD (reference sequence). There are 16 residues in the CDR3. CDR3 bases read: TGCACCTGCAGTGGGGGGACTGGGGGGGCGCGTGCTGAGCAGTTC. Translation: CTCSGGTGGARAEQF. The whole CDR3 sequence is CTCSGGTGGARAEQFF.

A note on this clone: Genes and germline are mouse. Read data end 1 residue before the CDR3 end; the end is taken from the germline J gene. The sample has other DNA sequences that encode this CDR3 too. This sequence joins TRBV13-1 and TRBJ2-1; 13 bases agree with TRBD2. After removal of 3 bases from V and 10 bases from J, the junction contained 4 bases not matched to a gene. The length of the CDR3 is 14 residues. The V gene's germline CDR1 is NSHNY and CDR2 SYGAGN. Partial CDR3 DNA: TGTGCCAGCAGTGGGACTGGGGGGGCAGCCGAGCAGTTC. Translated: CASSGTGGAAEQF. In full, the CDR3 is CASSGTGGAAEQFF.

This clone was seen more than once but under ten times. Each gene name is a mouse one. The CDR3 end falls 1 residue outside the read, so it is completed with the germline J gene. The chain joins TRBV29 to TRBJ1-5; D unclear. Trimming shortened V by 4 bases and J by 0 bases, and 4 bases separated the two germline ends. The CDR3 covers 13 residues. CDR1 is MSHET and CDR2 is SYDVDS in the germline V gene. CDR3 loop: CASSSNNNQAPLF. CDR3 bases read: TGTGCTAGCAGTTCAAATAACAACCAGGCTCCGCTT.

On this clone itself: The gene symbols are mouse symbols. The read ends 1 residue early relative to the CDR3; the germline J gene fills the gap. The V call is TRBV23, the J call TRBJ1-2; TRBD1 reflects the table's D call only, with no check against the DNA. Germline CDR1 reads KGHTA; CDR2 reads FQNQQP. The CDR3 extends over 14 amino acids. The CDR3 sequence is CSSSRDNANSDYTF. The covered CDR3 bases are TGCTCCAGCAGCCGGGACAATGCAAACTCCGACTACACC.